Each of the 13 T cell receptor beta chains below was sequenced from the same sample in a study of technical replicates of blood from a handful of donors. Method: immunoSEQ multiplex PCR; TCRdb's copy keeps in-frame clones and lacks some. Here the sample spans around 76,000 clones, 85% to 95% being singletons. Material for sequencing was T cells isolated from PBMCs. The receptors here all came from a human donor in good health.

This rearrangement joins TRBV19 to TRBJ2-5; TRBD1 agrees at 7 bases. Germline V lookup: CDR1 LNHDA, CDR2 SQIVND (reference sequence). Trimming cost V 1 base and J 3 bases; bases outside gene matches: 2. This CDR3 has 14 residues. The CDR3 loop is CASSIVDREETQYF. The DNA for the CDR3 is TGTGCCAGTAGTATAGTCGACAGGGAAGAGACCCAGTACTTC.

V usage is TRBV6-5 and J usage is TRBJ2-7; TRBD1 is a possible D gene (5 bases). V dropped 6 bases and J dropped 5 bases, with 11 bases sitting between them. Germline CDR1 reads MNHEY; CDR2 reads SVGAGI. This CDR3 contains 12 residues. CDR3 loop: CASRDTANEQYF. In DNA form, the CDR3 reads TGTGCCAGCAGGGACACAGCCAACGAGCAGTACTTC.

The gene calls are TRBV5-1 and TRBJ1-3; the match to TRBD1 covers 7 bases. With V trimmed by 0 bases and J by 0 bases, 3 bases remained unmatched. Per the germline V gene, CDR1 is SGHRS and CDR2 is YFSETQ. CDR3 length equals 16 residues. The CDR3 bases are TGCGCCAGCAGCTTGGCCGGACAGGCCTCTGGAAACACCATATATTTT. It codes for CASSLAGQASGNTIYF.

The rearrangement joins TRBV5-1 to TRBJ2-2; possibly TRBD2 for D (5 bases). V shed 0 bases and J shed 6 bases, with 15 bases lying between them. The CDR3 is 16 residues long. Germline loops: CDR1 SGHRS, CDR2 YFSETQ. CDR3 DNA: TGCGCCAGCAGCTTGGACCGTCTAGGTAGCGCCGGGGAGCTGTTTTTT. The encoded protein is CASSLDRLGSAGELFF.

V usage is TRBV7-2 and J usage is TRBJ1-1; no firm D call. There are 13 residues in the CDR3. Germline V gene lookup returns CDR1 SGHTA and CDR2 FQGNSA. Trimming took off 1 base at V and 1 base at J, with 4 bases between the two ends. DNA of the CDR3: TGTGCCAGCAGCTTAGAGAGGAACACTGAAGCTTTCTTT. Its protein product is CASSLERNTEAFF.

This chain uses TRBV30 with TRBJ2-1; D not certain. Germline V gene lookup returns CDR1 GTSNPN and CDR2 SVGIG (reference sequence). V was cut by 3 bases and J by 0 bases, with 9 bases left in between. This CDR3 has 14 residues. This CDR3 reads CAWRYGSSYNEQFF. CDR3 bases: TGTGCCTGGAGATACGGGTCCTCCTACAATGAGCAGTTCTTC.

The rearrangement joins TRBV2 to TRBJ1-1, with 8 nucleotides matching TRBD1. J lost 8 bases, V lost 3 bases, and 8 bases had no gene match. Germline CDR1 SNHLY, CDR2 FYNNEI. The CDR3 consists of 14 residues. CDR3 region: CASSERTGREEAFF. DNA of the CDR3: TGTGCCAGCAGTGAGAGGACAGGGCGTGAGGAAGCTTTCTTT.

The rearrangement joins TRBV19 to TRBJ1-5; D is possibly TRBD1 (5 bases). The CDR3 sequence is 14 residues long. V lost 5 bases and J lost 5, with 13 bases in between. Germline-derived CDR1 and CDR2 are LNHDA and SQIVND (reference sequence). CDR3 protein: CASSAGGGDQPQHF. The CDR3 coding sequence is TGTGCCAGTAGTGCGGGGGGTGGTGATCAGCCCCAGCATTTT.

This chain uses TRBV10-2 with TRBJ2-7, with unresolved D. Germline V gene data show CDR1 as WSHSY and CDR2 as SAAADI. This CDR3 contains 14 residues. With 5 bases removed from V and 0 bases from J, the gap between germline ends came to 11 bases. The CDR3 DNA reads TGCGCCAGCAGTACCCTAGAGAGCTCCTACGAGCAGTACTTC. Amino acid sequence: CASSTLESSYEQYF.

The CDR3 reads CASSVRLPGELFF. DNA for the CDR3: TGTGCCAGCAGTGTCAGACTTCCCGGGGAGCTGTTTTTT. The chain is built from TRBV2 and TRBJ2-2, with D unresolved. The CDR3 sequence is 13 residues long. The germline V gene encodes CDR1 SNHLY and CDR2 FYNNEI. Trimming removed 4 bases at V and 6 bases at J, with 9 bases between.

The CDR3 sequence is CASSLVWEFGGELFF. The CDR3 coding sequence is TGTGCCAGCAGCTTAGTCTGGGAGTTTGGGGGGGAGCTGTTTTTT. This chain links TRBV7-8 with TRBJ2-2, with D maybe TRBD2 (5 bases). The CDR3 spans 15 residues. The germline V gene encodes CDR1 SGHVS and CDR2 FQNEAQ. Trimming took 1 base from V and 8 from J, leaving 14 bases between them.

This clone showed up just a few times. The J gene is TRBJ1-1, the V gene TRBV4-1, with 8 bases fitting TRBD1. This CDR3 is 15 amino acids long. With 6 bases clipped from V and 1 base from J, the junction kept 7 bases outside the gene matches. Germline values: CDR1 MGHRA, CDR2 YSYEKL. CDR3 sequence reads: CASRDRDWANTEAFF. The CDR3 DNA is TGCGCCAGCAGGGACAGGGACTGGGCGAACACTGAAGCTTTCTTT.

The rearrangement links TRBV5-4 to TRBJ2-2, with D possibly matching TRBD2 (5 bases). The germline CDR1 and CDR2 sequences are SGHNT and YYREEE (reference sequence). The CDR3 is made up of 15 amino acids. Trimming cost V 2 bases and J 7 bases, with 15 bases left between them. CDR3 nucleotides: TGTGCCAGCAGCTTAACGAGGGCAGCTGTCGGGGAGCTGTTTTTT. Encoded protein: CASSLTRAAVGELFF.